This T cell receptor beta chain was profiled in a study of PD-L1 blockade in urothelial cancer. Unmatched junction bases numbered 13, after V lost 4 bases and J lost 8 bases. CDR1 is SGHRS, CDR2 YFSETQ, per germline. This CDR3 is built from 15 residues. Profiling relied on immunoSEQ multiplex PCR, and the TCRdb table lists in-frame clones only, not all of them. The sample gives about 120,000 clones, more than 85% of which show up once; roughly 1.8% is in the top ten. Indicated time point: peripheral blood 6 weeks after treatment start. The TCR originated in a man between 60 and 70 years old with urothelial cancer. Material: PBMCs, obtained around atezolizumab (anti-PD-L1) treatment. The V gene is TRBV5-1, the J gene TRBJ1-2; 8 bases fit TRBD1. This chain's CDR3 is CASSLRGRALGGYTF. As DNA, the CDR3 is TGCGCCAGCAGCCTCAGGGGGCGCGCCCTCGGGGGCTACACCTTC.